The source of this T cell receptor beta chain is a study of cytomegalovirus exposure and HLA in healthy donors. Study background: A later analysis reported the same platform for the roughly 120 validation repertoires and the roughly 700 first-cohort repertoires.

Generated by immunoSEQ multiplex PCR, the TCRdb table keeps only in-frame clones and is missing some. The sample shows about 73,000 clones, 90% to 95% of them seen only once. Trimming removed 6 bases at V and 0 bases at J, with 9 bases between. This CDR3 is built from 14 residues. Germline V gives CDR1 MNHNS, CDR2 SASEGT. The chain couples TRBV6-1 to TRBJ1-5; the D is unclear. The source is a young man in good health and CMV-seronegative. Material for sequencing was PBMCs. The CDR3 DNA is TGTGCCAGCAGCCTTGGAGGTAGCAATCAGCCCCAGCATTTT. As protein: CASSLGGSNQPQHF.